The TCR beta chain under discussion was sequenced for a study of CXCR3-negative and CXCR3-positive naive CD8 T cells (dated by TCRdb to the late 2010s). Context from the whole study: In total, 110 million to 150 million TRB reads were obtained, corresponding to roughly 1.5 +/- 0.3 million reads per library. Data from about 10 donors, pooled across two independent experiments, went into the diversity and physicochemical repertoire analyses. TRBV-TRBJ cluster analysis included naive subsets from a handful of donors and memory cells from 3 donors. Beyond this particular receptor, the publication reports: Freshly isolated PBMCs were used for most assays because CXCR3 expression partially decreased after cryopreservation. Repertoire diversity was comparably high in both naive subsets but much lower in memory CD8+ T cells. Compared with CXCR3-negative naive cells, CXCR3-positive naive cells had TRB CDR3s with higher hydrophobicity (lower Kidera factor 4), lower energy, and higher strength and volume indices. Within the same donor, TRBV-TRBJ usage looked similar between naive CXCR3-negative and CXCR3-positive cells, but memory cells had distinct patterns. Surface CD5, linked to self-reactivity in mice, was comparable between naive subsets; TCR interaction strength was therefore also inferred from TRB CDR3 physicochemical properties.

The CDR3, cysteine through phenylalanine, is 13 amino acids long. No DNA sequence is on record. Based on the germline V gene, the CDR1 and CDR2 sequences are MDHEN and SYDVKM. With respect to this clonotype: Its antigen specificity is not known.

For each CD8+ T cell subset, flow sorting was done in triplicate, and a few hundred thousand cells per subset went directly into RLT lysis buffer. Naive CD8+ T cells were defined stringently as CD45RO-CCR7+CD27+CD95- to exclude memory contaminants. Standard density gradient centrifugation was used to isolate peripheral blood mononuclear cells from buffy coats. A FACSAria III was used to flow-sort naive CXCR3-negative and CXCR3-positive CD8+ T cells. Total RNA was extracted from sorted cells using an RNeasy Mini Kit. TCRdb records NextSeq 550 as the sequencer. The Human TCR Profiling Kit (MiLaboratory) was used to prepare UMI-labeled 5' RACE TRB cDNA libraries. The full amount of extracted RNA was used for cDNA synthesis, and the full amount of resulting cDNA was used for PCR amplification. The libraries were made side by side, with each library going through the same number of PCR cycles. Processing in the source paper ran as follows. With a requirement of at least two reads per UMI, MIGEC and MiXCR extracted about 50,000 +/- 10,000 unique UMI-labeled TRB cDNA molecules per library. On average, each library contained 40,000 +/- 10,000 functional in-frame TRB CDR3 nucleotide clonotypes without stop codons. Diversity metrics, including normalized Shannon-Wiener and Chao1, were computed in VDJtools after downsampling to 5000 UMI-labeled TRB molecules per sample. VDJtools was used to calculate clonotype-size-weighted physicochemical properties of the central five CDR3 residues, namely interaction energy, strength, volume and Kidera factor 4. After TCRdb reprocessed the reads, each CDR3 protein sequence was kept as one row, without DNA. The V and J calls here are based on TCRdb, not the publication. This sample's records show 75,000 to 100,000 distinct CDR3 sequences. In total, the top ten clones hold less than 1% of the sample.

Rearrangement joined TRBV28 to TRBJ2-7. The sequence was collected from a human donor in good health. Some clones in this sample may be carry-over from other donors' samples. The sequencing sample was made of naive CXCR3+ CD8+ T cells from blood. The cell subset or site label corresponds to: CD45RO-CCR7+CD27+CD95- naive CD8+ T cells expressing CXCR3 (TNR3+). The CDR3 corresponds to CASSSRITYEQYF.